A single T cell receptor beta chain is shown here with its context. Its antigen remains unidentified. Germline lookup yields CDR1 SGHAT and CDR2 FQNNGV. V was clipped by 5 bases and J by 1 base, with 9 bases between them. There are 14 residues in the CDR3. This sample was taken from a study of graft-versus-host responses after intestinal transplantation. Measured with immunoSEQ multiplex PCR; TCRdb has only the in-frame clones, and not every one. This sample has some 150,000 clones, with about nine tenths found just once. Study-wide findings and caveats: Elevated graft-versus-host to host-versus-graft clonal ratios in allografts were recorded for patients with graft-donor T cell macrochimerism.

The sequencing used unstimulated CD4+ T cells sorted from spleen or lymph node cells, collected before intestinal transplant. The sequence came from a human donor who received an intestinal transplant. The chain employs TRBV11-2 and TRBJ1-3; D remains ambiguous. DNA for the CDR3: TGTGCCAGCAGCGTCCGGGGATCTGGAAACACCATATATTTT. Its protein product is CASSVRGSGNTIYF.